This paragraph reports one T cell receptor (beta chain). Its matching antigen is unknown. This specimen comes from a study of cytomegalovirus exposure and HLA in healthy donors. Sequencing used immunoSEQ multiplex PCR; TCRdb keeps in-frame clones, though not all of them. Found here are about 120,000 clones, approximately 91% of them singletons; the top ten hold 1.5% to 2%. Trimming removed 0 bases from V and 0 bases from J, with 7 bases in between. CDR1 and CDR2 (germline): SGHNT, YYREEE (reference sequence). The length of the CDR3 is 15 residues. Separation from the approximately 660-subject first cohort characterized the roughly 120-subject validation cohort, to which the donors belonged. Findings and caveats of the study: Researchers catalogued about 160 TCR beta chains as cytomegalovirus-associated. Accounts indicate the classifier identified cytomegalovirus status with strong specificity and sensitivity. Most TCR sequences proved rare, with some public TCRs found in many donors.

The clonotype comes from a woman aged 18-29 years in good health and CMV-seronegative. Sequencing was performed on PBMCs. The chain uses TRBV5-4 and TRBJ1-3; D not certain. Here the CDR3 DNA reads TGTGCCAGCAGCTTGGTTCCCGGCTCTGGAAACACCATATATTTT. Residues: CASSLVPGSGNTIYF.